One T cell receptor (beta chain) is described in this entry. Its antigen is still unknown. The germline CDR1 and CDR2 sequences are KGHSH and LQKENI. V lost 2 bases and J 0 bases, leaving 13 bases between the germline ends. The CDR3 contains 16 residues. This entry belongs to a study of Graves' ophthalmopathy and Graves' hyperthyroidism. Amplification from RNA transcripts yielded the TCR beta CDR3 regions. HTBI primers served in a first-round RT-PCR, which a second-round multiplex PCR followed. TCRdb passed the multiplex PCR reads through MiXCR, listing each CDR3 protein once. Of under 800,000 distinct CDR3 sequences listed, 22% are singletons. Study results and limitations: Forecasting of ophthalmopathy progression by the model achieved around 71% sensitivity and less than 80% specificity.

The chain employs TRBV18 and TRBJ1-2; D perhaps matches TRBD1 (5 bases). This sequence originates from a woman aged 18 to 35 with stable Graves' hyperthyroidism. Some clones in this sample may be carry-over from other donors' samples. Sequencing input: peripheral blood. The CDR3 DNA reads as TGTGCCAGCTCACCAGTTGTTGGGACCACTAACTATGGCTACACCTTC. This translates into CASSPVVGTTNYGYTF.